The 14 T cell receptor beta chains listed next were all sequenced from one sample in a study of blood T cell repertoires in COVID-19. Method: immunoSEQ multiplex PCR; TCRdb's copy keeps in-frame clones and lacks some. This sample yields roughly 250,000 clones, of which about 80% are seen a single time; more than 9.5% belongs to the top ten. The sequencing input was peripheral blood. The receptor source for this set is a woman aged 80 or over with acute or convalescent COVID-19.

CDR3 in amino acids: CASSHSGTSGALAKNIQYF. The DNA of the CDR3 is TGTGCCAGCAGCCACTCCGGGACTAGCGGGGCTCTAGCCAAAAACATTCAGTACTTC. This sequence joins TRBV4-2 and TRBJ2-4, with 13 bases fitting TRBD2. This CDR3 is 19 amino acids long. Germline-derived CDR1 and CDR2 are LGHNA and YNFKEQ. With V trimmed by 3 bases and J by 0 bases, 8 bases remained unmatched.

This clone appeared a few times. The chain employs TRBV6-4 and TRBJ1-2; D is unresolved. The CDR3 has 8 amino acids. The V gene lost 11 bases and the J gene lost 8 bases, with 6 bases spanning the gap. Germline CDR1 MRHNA, CDR2 SNTAGT. Written as DNA, the CDR3 is TGTGCCGCCGGGGGCTACACCTTC. Encoded protein: CAAGGYTF.

V and J are TRBV5-8 and TRBJ1-3; the match to TRBD1 covers 8 bases. With 4 bases clipped from V and 1 base from J, the junction kept 7 bases outside the gene matches. The CDR3 covers 16 residues. CDR1 and CDR2 from the germline V gene are SGHTS and YDEGEE. In nucleotides, the CDR3 is TGTGCCAGCAGCCTGACAGGGGCCCTATCTGGAAACACCATATATTTT. Its protein product is CASSLTGALSGNTIYF.

The sample holds a few counts of this clone. This chain joins TRBV24-1 and TRBJ2-2; 9 bases fit TRBD1. Germline CDR1 KGHDR, CDR2 SFDVKD. The CDR3 has 17 amino acids. With V trimmed by 5 bases and J by 2 bases, 8 bases remained unmatched. The DNA for the CDR3 is TGTGCCACCAGTGGTATCAGACAGGGGGGAAACACCGGGGAGCTGTTTTTT. Translating it yields CATSGIRQGGNTGELFF.

This clone was counted a few times. J is TRBJ2-7 and V is TRBV3-1 (or the pseudogene TRBV3-2); 8 nucleotides match TRBD2. Germline values: CDR1 LGHDT, CDR2 YNNKEL (reference sequence). The CDR3 loop spans 13 amino acids. With V trimmed by 4 bases and J by 4 bases, 3 bases remained unmatched. The CDR3 DNA sequence: TGTGCCAGCAGCCCTAGCGGGTCGTACGAGCAGTACTTC. It codes for CASSPSGSYEQYF.

The V call is TRBV7-6, the J call TRBJ2-7, with D perhaps TRBD1 (5 bases). Between the trimmed V and J ends, which lost 5 bases and 6 bases, there was a span of 11 bases. Germline values: CDR1 SGHVS, CDR2 FNYEAQ. This CDR3 comprises 12 residues. The CDR3: CASSPDRLEQYF. The CDR3 DNA is TGTGCCAGCAGCCCCGACAGACTCGAGCAGTACTTC.

As to this clone: This sample also contains other DNA sequences that code for the same CDR3. V usage is TRBV2 and J usage is TRBJ2-3, with D possibly matching TRBD1 (6 bases). Trimming took 8 bases from V and 1 from J, leaving 13 bases between them. CDR1 and CDR2 from the germline V gene are SNHLY and FYNNEI. This CDR3 has 14 amino acids. In DNA form, the CDR3 reads TGTGCCAGCTCGCAGGGGAGAGGCACAGATACGCAGTATTTT. Translating it yields CASSQGRGTDTQYF.

In this sample, this clone turned up a few times. The gene calls are TRBV9 and TRBJ1-2, with D hard to call. This CDR3 is built from 14 residues. The V gene's germline CDR1 is SGDLS and CDR2 YYNGEE. Trimming cost V 4 bases and J 6 bases, with 16 bases left between them. In nucleotides, the CDR3 is TGTGCCAGCAGCCCAAAGCCCGTATCCGATGGCTACACCTTC. It codes for CASSPKPVSDGYTF.

This clone was seen just once. The gene calls are TRBV24-1 and TRBJ1-2; 10 bases agree with TRBD1. Per the germline V gene, CDR1 is KGHDR and CDR2 is SFDVKD. V lost 6 bases to trimming and J lost 6 bases; unmatched junction nucleotides: 15. The CDR3 totals 17 residues. As DNA, the CDR3 is TGTGCCACCAGTTCCCGGGACAGGGGACAAACTTCGGATGGCTACACCTTC. Its protein product is CATSSRDRGQTSDGYTF.

In this sample, this clone turned up a few times. The chain employs TRBV28 and TRBJ1-5; D call uncertain. Deletions cut 3 bases from V and 2 bases from J, with 11 bases between. The CDR3 is 15 residues long. Germline lookup yields CDR1 MDHEN and CDR2 SYDVKM. The CDR3 nucleotides read TGTGCCAGCAGTTTTCGTAGCAGTGGCAATCAGCCCCAGCATTTT. Translated, it gives CASSFRSSGNQPQHF.

CDR3 in amino acids: CASSFLSSGGGRETQYF. The CDR3, as DNA: TGTGCCAGCAGTTTCCTGTCCAGCGGGGGGGGTCGAGAGACCCAGTACTTC. The V and J genes are TRBV28 and TRBJ2-5; 10 bases map to TRBD2. Trimming removed 3 bases from V and 4 bases from J; junction bases left unmatched: 11. The CDR3 is made up of 17 amino acids. From germline, CDR1 is MDHEN and CDR2 SYDVKM.

The rearrangement joins TRBV28 to TRBJ1-2; TRBD1 matches 7 bases. V lost 4 bases to trimming and J lost 7 bases; unmatched junction nucleotides: 0. The CDR3 spans 11 residues. In germline, CDR1 is MDHEN, CDR2 SYDVKM. The CDR3: CASSYRGGYTF. The CDR3 nucleotides read TGTGCCAGCAGTTACAGGGGTGGCTACACCTTC.

This chain links TRBV18 with TRBJ1-2; 8 positions match TRBD1. Germline-derived CDR1 and CDR2 are KGHSH and LQKENI. CDR3 length equals 16 residues. Trimming cost V 0 bases and J 5 bases; bases outside gene matches: 8. Here the CDR3 reads CASSPPLDRGPYGYTF. The CDR3 DNA sequence: TGTGCCAGCTCACCACCCCTAGACAGGGGACCTTATGGCTACACCTTC.

V and J are TRBV5-1 and TRBJ2-2; possible D gene TRBD2, 7 bases. Germline V gives CDR1 SGHRS, CDR2 YFSETQ. The CDR3 has 15 residues. V shed 7 bases and J shed 1 base, with 14 bases lying between them. The CDR3 loop reads CASCHGGRNTGELFF. In nucleotides, the CDR3 is TGCGCCAGCTGCCACGGGGGGCGGAACACCGGGGAGCTGTTTTTT.